This TCR beta chain came from a study of long-term antiretroviral therapy in people with HIV. Broader study findings: CDR3 length ranges were narrower in HIV repertoires than in controls.

Version v3.0 of the immunoSEQ assay ran at survey level. For each individual sample, sequencing targeted roughly 40,000-50,000 T-cell genomes. Repertoires were generated with immunoSEQ multiplex PCR, while TCRdb's copy carries only in-frame clones and drops some. The repertoire holds 20,000 to 30,000 clones, about 85% seen once, with approximately 9.5% in the top ten. As to this clone: Its antigen is unknown.

The content of samples before DNA extraction was about 1-11 million cryopreserved PBMC. The CDR3 totals 15 residues. Germline CDR1 MGHRA, CDR2 YSYEKL. V was clipped by 4 bases and J by 1 base, with 13 bases between them. The sample was unsorted PBMCs, taken 2.3 years after starting antiretroviral therapy. The chain joins TRBV4-1 to TRBJ2-5, with D uncertain. The receptor was derived from a man aged 35 to 55 with HIV. CDR3 loop: CASSLVTAIQETQYF. The DNA of the CDR3 is TGCGCCAGCAGCCTAGTAACAGCAATCCAAGAGACCCAGTACTTC.